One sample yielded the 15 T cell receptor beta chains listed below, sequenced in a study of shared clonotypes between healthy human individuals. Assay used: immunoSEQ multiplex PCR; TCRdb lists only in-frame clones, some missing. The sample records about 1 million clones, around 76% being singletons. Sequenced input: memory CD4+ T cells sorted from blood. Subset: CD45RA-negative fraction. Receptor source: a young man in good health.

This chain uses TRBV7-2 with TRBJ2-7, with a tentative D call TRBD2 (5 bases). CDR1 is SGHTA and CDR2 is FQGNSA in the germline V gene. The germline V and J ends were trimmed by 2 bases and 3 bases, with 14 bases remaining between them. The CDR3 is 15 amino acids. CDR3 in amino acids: CASSLRGSGVYEQYF. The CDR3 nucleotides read TGTGCCAGCAGCTTAAGAGGGAGCGGAGTCTACGAGCAGTACTTC. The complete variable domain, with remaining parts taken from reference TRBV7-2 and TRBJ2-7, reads GAGVSQSPSNKVTEKGKDVELRCDPISGHTALYWYRQSLGQGLEFLIYFQGNSAPDKSGLPSDRFSAERTGGSVSTLTIQRTQQEDSAVYLCASSLRGSGVYEQYFGPGTRLTVT.

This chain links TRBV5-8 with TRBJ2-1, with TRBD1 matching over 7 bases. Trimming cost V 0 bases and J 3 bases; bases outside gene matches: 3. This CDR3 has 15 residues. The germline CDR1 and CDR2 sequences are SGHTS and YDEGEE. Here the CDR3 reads CASSLEAGGYNEQFF. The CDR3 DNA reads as TGTGCCAGCAGCTTGGAAGCAGGGGGCTACAATGAGCAGTTCTTC.

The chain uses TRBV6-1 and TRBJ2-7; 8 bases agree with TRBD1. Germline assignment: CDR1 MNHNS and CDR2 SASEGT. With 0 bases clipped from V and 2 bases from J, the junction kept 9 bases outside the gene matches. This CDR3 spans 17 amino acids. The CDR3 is CASSEAWTGRLAYEQYF. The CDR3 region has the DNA TGTGCCAGCAGTGAAGCGTGGACAGGGAGGCTCGCCTACGAGCAGTACTTC.

CDR3 protein: CASSSNYRGSSYGYTF. In DNA form, the CDR3 reads TGTGCCAGCAGCTCCAACTACAGGGGGAGTTCCTATGGCTACACCTTC. The rearrangement links TRBV7-9 to TRBJ1-2, with 8 bases aligning to TRBD1. The CDR3 consists of 16 residues. With V trimmed by 4 bases and J by 4 bases, 11 bases remained unmatched. Germline V CDR1 and CDR2: SEHNR, FQNEAQ (reference sequence). Together with reference TRBV7-9 and TRBJ1-2, the CDR3 gives the full variable domain: DTGVSQNPRHKITKRGQNVTFRCDPISEHNRLYWYRQTLGQGPEFLTYFQNEAQLEKSRLLSDRFSAERPKGSFSTLEIQRTEQGDSAMYLCASSSNYRGSSYGYTFGSGTRLTVV.

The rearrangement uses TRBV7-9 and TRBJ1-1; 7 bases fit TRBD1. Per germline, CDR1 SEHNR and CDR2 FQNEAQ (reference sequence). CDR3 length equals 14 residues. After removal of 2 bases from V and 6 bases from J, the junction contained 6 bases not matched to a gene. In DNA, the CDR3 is TGTGCCAGCAGCTTACCAATGGGGACAGCTGAAGCTTTCTTT. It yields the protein CASSLPMGTAEAFF.

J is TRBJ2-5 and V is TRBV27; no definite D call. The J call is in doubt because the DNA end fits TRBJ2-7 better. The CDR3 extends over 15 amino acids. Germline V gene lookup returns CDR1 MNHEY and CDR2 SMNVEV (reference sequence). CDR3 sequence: CASSLLHSSVYEQYF. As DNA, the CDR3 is TGTGCCAGCAGTTTATTACATTCGTCCGTCTACGAGCAGTACTTC.

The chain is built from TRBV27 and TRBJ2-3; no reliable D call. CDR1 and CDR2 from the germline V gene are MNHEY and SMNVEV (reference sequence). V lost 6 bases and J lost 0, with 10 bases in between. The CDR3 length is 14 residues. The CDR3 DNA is TGTGCCAGCAGCCCACGGGCTAGCACAGATACGCAGTATTTT. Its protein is CASSPRASTDTQYF.

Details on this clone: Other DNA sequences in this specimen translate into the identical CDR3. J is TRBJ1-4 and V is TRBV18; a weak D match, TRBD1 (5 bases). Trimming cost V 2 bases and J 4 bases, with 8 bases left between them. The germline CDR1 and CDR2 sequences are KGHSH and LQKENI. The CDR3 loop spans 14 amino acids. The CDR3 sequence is CASSPGAGNEKLFF. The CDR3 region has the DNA TGTGCCAGCTCACCAGGGGCCGGTAATGAAAAACTGTTTTTT.

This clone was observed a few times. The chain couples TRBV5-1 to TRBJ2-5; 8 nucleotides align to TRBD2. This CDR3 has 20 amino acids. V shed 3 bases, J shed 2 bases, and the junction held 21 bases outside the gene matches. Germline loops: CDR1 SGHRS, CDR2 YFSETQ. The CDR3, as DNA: TGCGCCAGCAGCTCGGGATTACTAGCCGCCGGGGGGGATGGTCAAGAGACCCAGTACTTC. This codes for CASSSGLLAAGGDGQETQYF.

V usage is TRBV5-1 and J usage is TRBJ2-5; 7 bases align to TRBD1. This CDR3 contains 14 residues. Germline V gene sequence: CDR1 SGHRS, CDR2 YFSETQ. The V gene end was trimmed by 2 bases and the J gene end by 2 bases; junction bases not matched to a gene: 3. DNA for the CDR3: TGCGCCAGCAGCTTCTCGACAGGGCAAGAGACCCAGTACTTC. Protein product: CASSFSTGQETQYF. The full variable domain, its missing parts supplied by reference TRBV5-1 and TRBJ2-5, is KAGVTQTPRYLIKTRGQQVTLSCSPISGHRSVSWYQQTPGQGLQFLFEYFSETQRNKGNFPGRFSGRQFSNSRSEMNVSTLELGDSALYLCASSFSTGQETQYFGPGTRLLVL.

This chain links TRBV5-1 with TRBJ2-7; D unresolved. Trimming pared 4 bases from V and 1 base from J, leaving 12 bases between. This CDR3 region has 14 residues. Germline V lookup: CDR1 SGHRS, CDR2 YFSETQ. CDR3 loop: CASSRQATSYEQYF. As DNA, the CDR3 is TGCGCCAGCAGCCGACAAGCGACTTCCTACGAGCAGTACTTC.

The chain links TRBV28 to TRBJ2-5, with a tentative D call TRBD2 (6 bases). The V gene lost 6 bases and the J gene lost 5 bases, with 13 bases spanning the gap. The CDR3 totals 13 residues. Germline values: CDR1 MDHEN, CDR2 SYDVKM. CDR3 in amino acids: CASREGGGETQYF. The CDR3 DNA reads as TGTGCCAGCAGGGAGGGTGGCGGGGAGACCCAGTACTTC.

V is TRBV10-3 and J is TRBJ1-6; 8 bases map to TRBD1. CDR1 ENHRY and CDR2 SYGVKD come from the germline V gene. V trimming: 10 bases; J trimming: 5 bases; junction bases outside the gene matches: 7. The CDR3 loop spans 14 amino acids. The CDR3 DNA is TGTGCCACCGACAGGGGTGGCGATAATTCACCCCTCCACTTT. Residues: CATDRGGDNSPLHF.

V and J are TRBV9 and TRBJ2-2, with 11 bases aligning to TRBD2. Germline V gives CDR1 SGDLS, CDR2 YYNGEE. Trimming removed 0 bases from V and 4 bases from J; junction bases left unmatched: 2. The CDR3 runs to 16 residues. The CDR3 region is CASSVEGTSGTGELFF. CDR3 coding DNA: TGTGCCAGCAGCGTAGAAGGGACTAGCGGCACCGGGGAGCTGTTTTTT.

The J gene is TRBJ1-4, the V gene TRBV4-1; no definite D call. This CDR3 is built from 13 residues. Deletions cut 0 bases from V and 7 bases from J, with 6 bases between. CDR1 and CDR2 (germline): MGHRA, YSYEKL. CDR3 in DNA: TGCGCCAGCAGCCAAGAACGTGGTGAAAAACTGTTTTTT. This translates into CASSQERGEKLFF.